The subject of this entry is one T cell receptor (beta chain). Its matching antigen is unknown. Treatment: 15 Gy SBRT to primary tumor, nephrectomy 4 weeks later. Nephrectomy followed 15 Gy stereotactic body radiation by 4 weeks. The data were obtained in a study of radiation and T cells in renal cell carcinoma. Whole-study results and caveats: Top tumor clonotypes rose in blood 2 weeks post-radiation, then contracted.

Germline V gene sequence: CDR1 MNHNS, CDR2 SASEGT. V dropped 5 bases and J dropped 5; count of bases not matched to a gene: 11. This CDR3 is 15 amino acids long. Libraries were prepared by immunoSEQ multiplex PCR; TCRdb keeps only in-frame clonotypes and omits some of them. This sample has about 16,000 clones, with 50% found just once. Here the sequenced sample was tumor tissue, taken from a patient whose treatment included radiotherapy and nephrectomy. The receptor's source is a woman aged 60 to 75 with renal cell carcinoma. The J gene is TRBJ1-1, the V gene TRBV6-1; TRBD1 aligns across 7 bases. The CDR3 loop is CASSLPQGVATEAFF. CDR3 sequence (DNA): TGTGCCAGCAGTTTGCCGCAGGGGGTGGCTACTGAAGCTTTCTTT.